This TCR beta chain was sequenced during a study of blood T cell repertoires in COVID-19 (dated by TCRdb to 2020 to 2021). Context from the whole study: Collaborator samples came from the United States, Italy and Spain and covered acute and convalescent phases of COVID-19. Nearly every sample came with metadata listing a de-identified subject ID, COVID-19 status, age in years and sex. The repertoires were released in a freely available public database intended as a resource for research on the immune response to SARS-CoV-2. Samples came from the ongoing ImmuneRACE study (first 160 participants) plus 1,254 subjects from 6 global collaborators. The material from the prospective study consisted of cDNA or gDNA derived from T cells, B-cell-depleted T cells, or PBMCs. Deeply sampled blood TCRbeta repertoires from subjects exposed to, actively infected with, or recovered from COVID-19 were included in the dataset. Where HLA class I and class II types were available, the types were taken from metadata supplied by the sample provider, not from assay-based typing. General findings and caveats noted by the study authors: The amount of clinical and demographic metadata varied by source and participant and was provided uncurated.

TCRbeta CDR3 regions were amplified from genomic DNA by means of the immunoSEQ Assay, a bias-controlled multiplex PCR. The study's processing was this. Nucleated cell counts per sample were estimated from amplification of reference gene primers within the assay. To quantify the absolute abundance of each unique TCRbeta CDR3 rearrangement, sequence reads were collapsed and filtered. For each sample, productive Simpson clonality was calculated by taking the square root of Simpson's diversity index across productive rearrangements. TCRdb holds this immuneACCESS table with in-frame rearrangements only. Some clones are missing; in checked studies, unresolved V genes explain under half, and the rest has no known cause. V, J and clone size are those of that table, while D and trimming were read from the DNA. The sample table records about 82,000 clones; 83% of these occur just once. About a sixth of the sample goes to the ten largest clones.

The collaborating institutions used their own protocols to collect whole blood in K2EDTA tubes. For TCRbeta analysis, collaborators shipped samples in one of three forms: frozen whole blood, isolated PBMCs, or DNA extracted from either of those sample types. The sample holds a few counts of this clone. Its antigen remains unidentified. Nothing much larger sits one base from this clone, and base qualities are not available. Sequencing was carried out using peripheral blood. The origin of this receptor is an older woman with acute or convalescent COVID-19.

In nucleotides, the sequence is TGTGCCAGCAGCTTTTATTCAGGGGATGGCTACACCTTC. Its amino acids are CASSFYSGDGYTF. In this chain, TRBV7-3 is recombined with TRBJ1-2; the best D guess is TRBD1, with 6 bases matching. Cut back by 3 bases and 6 bases, the V and J ends lie 11 bases apart. The CDR3 runs 13 amino acids, cysteine and phenylalanine included. Just CDR3 DNA is preserved here, 39 bases in frame from base 1. CDR1 and CDR2, looked up from the germline V gene, are SGHTA and FQGTGA.